These 32 T cell receptor beta chains were all obtained from the same sample, sequenced in a study of identifying expanded T cells in peripheral blood. Assay used: immunoSEQ multiplex PCR; TCRdb lists only in-frame clones, some missing. The data contain 70,000 to 95,000 clones, about nine tenths of them seen just once; the ten biggest clones take up roughly 3.8%. The sample taken for sequencing was blood. These receptors all come from a person aged 18 to 70 in good health.

V gene TRBV19 combines with J gene TRBJ1-2, with D possibly matching TRBD1 (6 bases). The CDR3 has 13 amino acids. CDR1 and CDR2 (germline): LNHDA, SQIVND (reference sequence). Deletions cut 6 bases from V and 4 bases from J, with 12 bases between. CDR3 sequence: CASREQGGYGYTF. CDR3 nucleotides: TGTGCCAGTAGAGAACAGGGCGGCTATGGCTACACCTTC.

J is TRBJ2-1 and V is TRBV27, with D perhaps matching TRBD1 or TRBD2 (5 bases each). CDR1 and CDR2 (germline): MNHEY, SMNVEV (reference sequence). V lost 4 bases, J lost 7 bases, and 8 bases lay in between. This CDR3 comprises 12 residues. CDR3: CASSSRGNEQFF. The CDR3 DNA reads as TGTGCCAGCAGTTCGAGGGGAAATGAGCAGTTCTTC.

The chain links TRBV9 to TRBJ2-7; D is possibly TRBD2 (6 bases). The CDR3 has 14 residues. V gave up 2 bases and J gave up 2 bases, with 11 bases separating them. Germline values: CDR1 SGDLS, CDR2 YYNGEE. Here the CDR3 reads CASSVGGVPYEQYF. The CDR3, as DNA: TGTGCCAGCAGCGTTGGAGGGGTCCCCTACGAGCAGTACTTC.

This chain connects TRBV5-4 to TRBJ2-1, with 13 bases lining up with TRBD2. J lost 4 bases, V lost 1 base, and 5 bases had no gene match. CDR1 is SGHNT and CDR2 is YYREEE in the germline V gene (reference sequence). The CDR3 totals 17 residues. The CDR3 bases are TGTGCCAGCAGCTTGATCAGGACTAGCGGGGGATACAATGAGCAGTTCTTC. This translates into CASSLIRTSGGYNEQFF.

This sequence joins TRBV5-1 and TRBJ2-7; no definite D call. The CDR3 runs to 15 residues. Germline V CDR1 and CDR2: SGHRS, YFSETQ. The V and J ends lost 5 bases and 6 bases respectively, with 21 bases between them. The CDR3 bases are TGCGCCAGCAGACCCATGACGGAGCTGGGGTCCGAGCAGTACTTC. This translates into CASRPMTELGSEQYF.

The chain employs TRBV2 and TRBJ2-7; 7 bases map to TRBD1. Germline V CDR1 and CDR2: SNHLY, FYNNEI. This CDR3 has 13 residues. Trimming took 10 bases from V and 2 from J; bases not matched to a gene: 8. The CDR3 DNA reads TGTGCCACTGCCCGGGACAGAGCCTACGAGCAGTACTTC. It is translated as CATARDRAYEQYF.

The chain has TRBV4-1 and TRBJ1-4; the D gene is possibly TRBD1 (5 bases). V dropped 1 base and J dropped 8 bases, with 14 bases sitting between them. The CDR3 runs 15 residues. Looked up from germline, CDR1 is MGHRA and CDR2 is YSYEKL. The CDR3 loop reads CASSQADLRGEKLFF. The CDR3 DNA is TGCGCCAGCAGCCAAGCTGACCTTCGGGGGGAAAAACTGTTTTTT.

The table lists this clone with a count of one. The chain recombines TRBV6-5 with TRBJ1-1, with TRBD1 identical over 7 bases. There are 14 residues in the CDR3. The germline gives CDR1 MNHEY, CDR2 SVGAGI. V dropped 5 bases and J dropped 4; count of bases not matched to a gene: 7. The CDR3, as DNA: TGTGCCAGCAGTCCCCGACAGGGAGGCACTGAAGCTTTCTTT. Translated, it gives CASSPRQGGTEAFF.

This clone is a singleton in its sample. The gene calls are TRBV5-8 and TRBJ2-5, with unresolved D. The germline V gene has CDR1 SGHTS and CDR2 YDEGEE. This CDR3 region has 15 residues. V lost 0 bases and J 5 bases, leaving 14 bases between the germline ends. The CDR3 bases are TGTGCCAGCAGCTTGGGTGGGTCCGTAGGCGAGACCCAGTACTTC. It codes for CASSLGGSVGETQYF.

The chain couples TRBV18 to TRBJ2-7; D remains ambiguous. The V end was cut by 2 bases, the J end by 7 bases, with 9 bases between. The CDR3 spans 12 residues. Germline V gene data show CDR1 as KGHSH and CDR2 as LQKENI. The CDR3 region has the DNA TGTGCCAGCTCACCAGCCCATACAGAGCAGTACTTC. It is translated as CASSPAHTEQYF.

The CDR3 loop is CASSGGQNEQFF. DNA for the CDR3: TGTGCCAGCAGTGGTGGACAGAATGAGCAGTTCTTC. This chain links TRBV2 with TRBJ2-1; a possible D gene is TRBD1 (6 bases). Between the trimmed V and J ends, which lost 4 bases and 7 bases, there was a span of 8 bases. This CDR3 spans 12 amino acids. CDR1 is SNHLY and CDR2 is FYNNEI in the germline V gene.

About this clone: At one end the junction does not follow the germline gene, possibly because of a read error. The chain employs TRBV11-2 and TRBJ2-1; possibly TRBD1 for D (6 bases). The CDR3 runs 17 residues. The V gene's germline CDR1 is SGHAT and CDR2 FQNNGV. The CDR3 DNA is TGTGCCAGCAGCACTCGACAGGTTAACGGCCTTTACAGTGAGCAGTTCTTC. Encoded protein: CASSTRQVNGLYSEQFF.

V is TRBV11-3 and J is TRBJ1-4, with D unclear. The V gene lost 5 bases and the J gene lost 2 bases, with 9 bases spanning the gap. Germline assignment: CDR1 SGHNT and CDR2 YENEEA. The CDR3 consists of 14 residues. The CDR3 sequence: CASSPRATNEKLFF. In DNA form, the CDR3 reads TGTGCCAGCAGCCCCCGCGCCACTAATGAAAAACTGTTTTTT.

V and J are TRBV5-1 and TRBJ2-1; TRBD1 matches at 9 bases. The CDR3 has 17 residues. Germline trimming cut 4 bases from V and 0 bases from J; bases unmatched to any gene: 8. Germline CDR1 reads SGHRS; CDR2 reads YFSETQ. CDR3 coding DNA: TGCGCCAGCAGCATATTCCCGGGACAGGGCTCCTACAATGAGCAGTTCTTC. This encodes CASSIFPGQGSYNEQFF.

V gene TRBV5-4 combines with J gene TRBJ2-1; 8 bases fit TRBD1. The CDR3 spans 15 residues. Germline V gene lookup returns CDR1 SGHNT and CDR2 YYREEE (reference sequence). For the CDR3, the DNA is TGTGCGAGCTACTCCGGGACAGGTGTTGAGAGTGAGCAGTTCTTC. Its protein product is CASYSGTGVESEQFF.

This chain joins TRBV7-9 and TRBJ2-1; a possible D gene is TRBD2 (6 bases). Germline V gene lookup returns CDR1 SEHNR and CDR2 FQNEAQ (reference sequence). The CDR3 is 12 amino acids. The V and J ends lost 5 bases and 7 bases respectively, with 9 bases between them. The CDR3 spells CASSRDFNEQFF. CDR3 in DNA: TGTGCCAGCAGCCGGGACTTTAATGAGCAGTTCTTC.

This clone was observed a single time. The chain has TRBV21-1 and TRBJ2-3; the DNA was not used to check the table's D call, TRBD2. TRBV21-1 is flagged as a pseudogene. This CDR3 spans 14 amino acids. CDR3 nucleotides: TGTGCCAGCGTTCGGGGGGATGACGCAGATACGCAGTATTTT. Protein product: CASVRGDDADTQYF.

The rearrangement joins TRBV6-6 to TRBJ2-5; D is perhaps TRBD2 (6 bases). The CDR3 covers 15 residues. Germline-derived CDR1 and CDR2 are MNHNY and SVGAGI (reference sequence). V was trimmed by 8 bases and J by 3 bases, leaving 19 bases between them. The CDR3, as DNA: TGTGCCAGCTGCTCCGCCCGAGGGGAGGAAGAGACCCAGTACTTC. Its protein is CASCSARGEEETQYF.

This clone was detected once. The rearrangement uses TRBV6-1 and TRBJ1-2; D is ambiguous. The CDR3 loop spans 13 amino acids. Trimming left V 4 bases short and J 2 bases short, with 8 bases between. CDR1 MNHNS and CDR2 SASEGT come from the germline V gene. In DNA, the CDR3 is TGTGCCAGCAGTGTAAGGGAGAACTATGGCTACACCTTC. Its translation: CASSVRENYGYTF.

The rearrangement joins TRBV28 to TRBJ2-2; D unclear. V was cut by 3 bases and J by 0 bases, with 8 bases left in between. CDR1 is MDHEN and CDR2 is SYDVKM in the germline V gene. CDR3 length: 15 residues. The CDR3: CASSFRVANTGELFF. In DNA form, the CDR3 reads TGTGCCAGCAGTTTTCGGGTCGCGAACACCGGGGAGCTGTTTTTT.

This clone has a handful of counts. The chain uses TRBV2 and TRBJ2-7; 11 positions agree with TRBD2. Germline V gives CDR1 SNHLY, CDR2 FYNNEI. The CDR3 contains 13 residues. V lost 10 bases, J lost 6 bases, and 8 bases stayed unmatched. The CDR3 loop reads CATQLGTSGEQYF. As DNA, the CDR3 is TGTGCCACCCAGCTCGGGACTAGCGGCGAGCAGTACTTC.

This sequence joins TRBV2 and TRBJ2-5, with 11 bases lining up with TRBD1. With V trimmed by 6 bases and J by 6 bases, 3 bases remained unmatched. Germline V gene data show CDR1 as SNHLY and CDR2 as FYNNEI. CDR3 length: 13 residues. The CDR3 spells CASRDRGPKTQYF. The CDR3 nucleotides read TGTGCCAGCAGGGACAGGGGGCCGAAGACCCAGTACTTC.

The chain carries TRBV30 and TRBJ2-5; no definite D call. The CDR3 runs 13 residues. With 0 bases removed from V and 1 base from J, the gap between germline ends came to 6 bases. CDR1 is GTSNPN, CDR2 SVGIG, per germline (reference sequence). The CDR3 DNA follows: TGTGCCTGGAGTGTAGGCAGCCAAGAGACCCAGTACTTC. Translation: CAWSVGSQETQYF.

The chain has TRBV28 and TRBJ2-5, with TRBD1 identical over 7 bases. The ends lost 1 base at V and 3 bases at J; junction bases unmatched: 5. In germline, CDR1 is MDHEN, CDR2 SYDVKM. The CDR3 spans 15 residues. CDR3 loop: CASSLFGTEEETQYF. The CDR3 DNA follows: TGTGCCAGCAGTTTATTTGGGACAGAAGAAGAGACCCAGTACTTC.

The count of this clone is one. This chain joins TRBV6-1 and TRBJ1-3; possible D gene TRBD1, 5 bases. The V gene's germline CDR1 is MNHNS and CDR2 SASEGT. This CDR3 has 18 residues. Trimming took off 1 base at V and 0 bases at J, with 16 bases between the two ends. The CDR3 DNA is TGTGCCAGCAGTGAAGGAGTTCGTGGGGCAAGCTCTGGAAACACCATATATTTT. It translates to CASSEGVRGASSGNTIYF.

This clone was detected once. The chain carries TRBV5-4 and TRBJ2-1; D is ambiguous. The CDR3 spans 12 residues. Germline lookup yields CDR1 SGHNT and CDR2 YYREEE (reference sequence). Trimming took 4 bases from V and 7 from J, leaving 9 bases between them. CDR3 sequence (DNA): TGTGCCAGCAGCCCTACTGGGAATGAGCAGTTCTTC. Its translation is CASSPTGNEQFF.

There are many counts of this clone. The identical CDR3 is also encoded by other nucleotide sequences in the sample. V gene TRBV5-1 combines with J gene TRBJ1-4, with TRBD1 matching 7 bases. The germline CDR1 and CDR2 sequences are SGHRS and YFSETQ. There are 14 residues in the CDR3. The J segment lost 3 bases and the V segment lost 1 base, leaving 0 bases of the junction unmatched. CDR3: CASSLQGANEKLFF. The CDR3 region has the DNA TGCGCCAGCAGCTTGCAGGGGGCTAATGAAAAACTGTTTTTT.

The chain uses TRBV6-1 and TRBJ2-2, with D maybe TRBD2 (5 bases). This CDR3 is 15 amino acids long. Germline V gene data show CDR1 as MNHNS and CDR2 as SASEGT. Trimming cost V 7 bases and J 1 base, with 13 bases left between them. The CDR3 nucleotides are TGTGCCAGCACTAGGTTGGGGAGGAACACCGGGGAGCTGTTTTTT. Translating it yields CASTRLGRNTGELFF.

This chain connects TRBV28 to TRBJ1-3; D perhaps matches TRBD1 (5 bases). The CDR3 consists of 15 residues. Trimming removed 3 bases from V and 0 bases from J, with 9 bases in between. CDR1 is MDHEN and CDR2 is SYDVKM in the germline V gene. The CDR3 protein is CASSFAGSSGNTIYF. In DNA form, the CDR3 reads TGTGCCAGCAGTTTCGCAGGGAGCTCTGGAAACACCATATATTTT. The variable domain in full, with the rest retrieved from reference TRBV28 and TRBJ1-3, is DVKVTQSSRYLVKRTGEKVFLECVQDMDHENMFWYRQDPGLGLRLIYFSYDVKMKEKGDIPEGYSVSREKKERFSLILESASTNQTSMYLCASSFAGSSGNTIYFGEGSWLTVV.

The CDR3 here is CASSAVLPGLATGELFF. CDR3 sequence (DNA): TGCGCCAGCAGTGCGGTCCTCCCGGGACTAGCAACCGGGGAGCTGTTTTTT. This chain uses TRBV10-1 with TRBJ2-2, with 9 nucleotides matching TRBD2. The CDR3 sequence is 17 residues long. With V trimmed by 4 bases and J by 5 bases, 11 bases remained unmatched. Germline V gene sequence: CDR1 WNHNN, CDR2 SYGVQD (reference sequence).

The chain is built from TRBV7-2 and TRBJ2-1; the match to TRBD2 covers 8 bases. The CDR3 runs to 16 residues. Germline V gene data show CDR1 as SGHTA and CDR2 as FQGNSA. With V trimmed by 5 bases and J by 6 bases, 12 bases remained unmatched. The CDR3 reads CASSPRIAGHGNEQFF. CDR3 nucleotide sequence: TGTGCCAGCAGCCCCCGGATAGCGGGACACGGCAATGAGCAGTTCTTC.

This clone was picked up one time. The rearrangement uses TRBV7-2 and TRBJ1-6; no clear D. Germline V gives CDR1 SGHTA, CDR2 FQGNSA. Trimming stripped 1 base from V and 4 bases from J, with 17 bases between. The CDR3 is made up of 18 amino acids. The CDR3 region has the DNA TGTGCCAGCAGCTTAGTGGGTTTAGTAGGATCGTATAATTCACCCCTCCACTTT. Translating it yields CASSLVGLVGSYNSPLHF.